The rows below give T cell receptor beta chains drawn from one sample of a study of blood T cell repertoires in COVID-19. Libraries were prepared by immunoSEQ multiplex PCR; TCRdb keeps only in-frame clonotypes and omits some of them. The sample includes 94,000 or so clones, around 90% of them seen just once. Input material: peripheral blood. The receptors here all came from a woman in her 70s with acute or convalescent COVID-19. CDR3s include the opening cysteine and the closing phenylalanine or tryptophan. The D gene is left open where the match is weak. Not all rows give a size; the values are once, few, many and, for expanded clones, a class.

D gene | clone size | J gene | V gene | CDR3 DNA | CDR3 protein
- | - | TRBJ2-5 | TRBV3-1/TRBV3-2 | TGTGCCAGCAGCCAACCCAGTATTGAGACCCAGTACTTC | CASSQPSIETQYF
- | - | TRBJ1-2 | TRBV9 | TGTGCCAGCAGCGTAGGCGAGGGTTGGTATGGCTACACCTTC | CASSVGEGWYGYTF
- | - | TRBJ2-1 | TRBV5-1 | TGCGCCAGCAGCTTGGACCCGAGGGGGTCTGGGTACAATGAGCAGTTCTTC | CASSLDPRGSGYNEQFF
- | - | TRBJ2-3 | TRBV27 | TGTGCCAGCTGTGGGCAGGGCCGCCATACGCAGTATTTT | CASCGQGRHTQYF
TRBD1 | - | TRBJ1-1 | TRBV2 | TGTGCCAGCTGGCGATCCGACAGGGGGAACACTGAAGCTTTCTTT | CASWRSDRGNTEAFF
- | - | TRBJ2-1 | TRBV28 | TGTGCCAGCAGTCCCTACTCGGTGGGCTACTACAATGAGCAGTTCTTC | CASSPYSVGYYNEQFF
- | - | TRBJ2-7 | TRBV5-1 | TGCGCCAGCAGCACATGGACAGTCCCCACCTACGAGCAGTACTTC | CASSTWTVPTYEQYF
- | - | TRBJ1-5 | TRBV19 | TGTGCCAGTAGTATAGTAGGGCGGACTATAGTCCTTCAGCCCCAGCATTTT | CASSIVGRTIVLQPQHF
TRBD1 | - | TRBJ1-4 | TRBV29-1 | TGCAGCGTTGGGGGGGGGACAGGGGGAGAAAAACTGTTTTTT | CSVGGGTGGEKLFF
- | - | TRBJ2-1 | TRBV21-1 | TGTGCCAGCAGCAAAGGCGGGACAGATAGATACAATGAGCAGTTCTTC | CASSKGGTDRYNEQFF
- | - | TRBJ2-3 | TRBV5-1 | TGCGCCAGCAGCTTCCTTCCCGGGGAGGGCACAGATACGCAGTATTTT | CASSFLPGEGTDTQYF
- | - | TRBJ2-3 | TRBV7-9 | TGTGCCAGCAGCTTAACTAGCACGACAGATACGCAGTATTTT | CASSLTSTTDTQYF
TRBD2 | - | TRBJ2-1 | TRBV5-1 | TGCGCCAGCAGCTTAGGGACTAGCGGATACAATGAGCAGTTCTTC | CASSLGTSGYNEQFF
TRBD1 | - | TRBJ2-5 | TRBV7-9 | TGTGCCAGCAGCCCAGGCCCTGGACAGGACGGGAAGACCCAGTACTTC | CASSPGPGQDGKTQYF
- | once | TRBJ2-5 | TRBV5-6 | TGTGCCAGCAGCGCGGACTATGGGAAAGAGACCCAGTACTTC | CASSADYGKETQYF
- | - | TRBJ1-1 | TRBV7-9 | TGTGCCAGCAGCTTAGACTCAGGGTTGACTGAAGCTTTCTTT | CASSLDSGLTEAFF
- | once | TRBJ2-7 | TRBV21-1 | TGTGCCAGCAGCAAGGGCGTTGGGGGGGAGGTCTACGAGCAGTACTTC | CASSKGVGGEVYEQYF
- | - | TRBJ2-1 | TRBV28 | TGTGCCAGCAGTTTAGCGGAGAACAATGAGCAGTTCTTC | CASSLAENNEQFF
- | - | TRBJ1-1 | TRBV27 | TGTGCCAGCACCCGACTCGAATTGAACACTGAAGCTTTCTTT | CASTRLELNTEAFF
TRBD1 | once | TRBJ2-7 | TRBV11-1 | TGTGCCAGCAGCAAATCCGGGACAGGACCCTACGAGCAGTACTTC | CASSKSGTGPYEQYF
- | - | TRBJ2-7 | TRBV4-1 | TGCGCCAGCAGCCAAGATATCGGCAGGGACTACGAGCAGTACTTC | CASSQDIGRDYEQYF
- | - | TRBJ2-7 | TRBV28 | TGTGCCAGCGGAGGGACCGGCTACGAGCAGTACTTC | CASGGTGYEQYF